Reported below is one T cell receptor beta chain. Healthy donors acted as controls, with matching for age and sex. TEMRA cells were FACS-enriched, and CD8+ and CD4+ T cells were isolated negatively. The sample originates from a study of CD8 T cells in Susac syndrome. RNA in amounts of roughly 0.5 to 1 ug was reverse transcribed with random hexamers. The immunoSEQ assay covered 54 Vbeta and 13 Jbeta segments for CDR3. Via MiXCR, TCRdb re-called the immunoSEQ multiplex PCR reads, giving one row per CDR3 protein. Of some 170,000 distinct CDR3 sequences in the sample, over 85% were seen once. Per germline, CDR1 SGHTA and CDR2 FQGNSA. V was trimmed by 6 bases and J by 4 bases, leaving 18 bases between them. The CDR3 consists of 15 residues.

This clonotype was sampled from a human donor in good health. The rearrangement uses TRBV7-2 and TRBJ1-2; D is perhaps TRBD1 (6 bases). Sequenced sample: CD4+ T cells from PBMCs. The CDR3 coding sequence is TGTGCCAGCAGTTTCGACCGACAGGACGTCTATGGCTACACCTTC. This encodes CASSFDRQDVYGYTF.